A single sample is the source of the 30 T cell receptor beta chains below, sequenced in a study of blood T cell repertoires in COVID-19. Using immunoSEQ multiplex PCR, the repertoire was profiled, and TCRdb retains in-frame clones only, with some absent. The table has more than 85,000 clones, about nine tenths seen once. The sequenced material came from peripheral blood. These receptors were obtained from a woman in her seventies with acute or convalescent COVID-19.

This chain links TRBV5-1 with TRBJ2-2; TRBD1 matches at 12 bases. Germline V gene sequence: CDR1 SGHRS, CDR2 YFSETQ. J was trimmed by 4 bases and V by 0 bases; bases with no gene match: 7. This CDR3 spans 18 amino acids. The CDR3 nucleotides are TGCGCCAGCAGCTTGGAGGGACAGGGGGCCGGGGTCACCGGGGAGCTGTTTTTT. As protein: CASSLEGQGAGVTGELFF.

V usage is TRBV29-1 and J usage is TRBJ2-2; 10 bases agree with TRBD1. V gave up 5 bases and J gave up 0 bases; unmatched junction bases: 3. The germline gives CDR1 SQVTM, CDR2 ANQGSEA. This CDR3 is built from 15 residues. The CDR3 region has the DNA TGCAGCGTTAGGGACAGGGGCTCGAACACCGGGGAGCTGTTTTTT. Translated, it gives CSVRDRGSNTGELFF.

CDR3 amino acids: CASSRTANYGYTF. The CDR3 DNA is TGTGCCAGTAGTCGGACAGCTAACTATGGCTACACCTTC. V and J are TRBV19 and TRBJ1-2, with D possibly TRBD1 on 6 matching bases. Trimming removed 5 bases at V and 0 bases at J, with 7 bases between. Germline CDR1 is LNHDA and CDR2 is SQIVND (reference sequence). This CDR3 spans 13 amino acids.

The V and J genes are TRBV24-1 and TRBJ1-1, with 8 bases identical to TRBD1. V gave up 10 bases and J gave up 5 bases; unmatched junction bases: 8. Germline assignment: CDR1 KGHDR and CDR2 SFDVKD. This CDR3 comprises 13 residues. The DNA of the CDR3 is TGTGCCACGTCGGACAGGGAAGGGACTGAAGCTTTCTTT. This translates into CATSDREGTEAFF.

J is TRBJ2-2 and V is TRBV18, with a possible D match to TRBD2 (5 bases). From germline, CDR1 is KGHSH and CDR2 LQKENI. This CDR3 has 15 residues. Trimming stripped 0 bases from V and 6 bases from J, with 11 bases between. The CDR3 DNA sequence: TGTGCCAGCTCACCACCGGGCTCGAGGGCCGGGGAGCTGTTTTTT. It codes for CASSPPGSRAGELFF.

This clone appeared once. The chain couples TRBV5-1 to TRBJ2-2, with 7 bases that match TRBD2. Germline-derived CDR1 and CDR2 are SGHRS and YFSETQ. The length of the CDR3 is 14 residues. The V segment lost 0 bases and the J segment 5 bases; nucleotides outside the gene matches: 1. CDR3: CASSLEAGTGELFF. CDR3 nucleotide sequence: TGCGCCAGCAGCTTGGAAGCGGGAACCGGGGAGCTGTTTTTT.

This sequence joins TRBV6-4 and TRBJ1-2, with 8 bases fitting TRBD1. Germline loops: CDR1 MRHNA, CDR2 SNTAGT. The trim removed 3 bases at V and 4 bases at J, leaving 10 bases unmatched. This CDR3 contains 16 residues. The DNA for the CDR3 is TGTGCCAGCAGTGAGGTTCAGGGGGCGCCCGGCTATGGCTACACCTTC. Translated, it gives CASSEVQGAPGYGYTF.

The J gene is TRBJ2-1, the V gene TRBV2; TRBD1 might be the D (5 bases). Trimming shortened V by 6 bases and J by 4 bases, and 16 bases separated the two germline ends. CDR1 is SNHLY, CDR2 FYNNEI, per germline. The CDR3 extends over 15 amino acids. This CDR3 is CASRRQPLLYNEQFF. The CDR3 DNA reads TGTGCCAGCAGAAGACAGCCTCTTCTATACAATGAGCAGTTCTTC.

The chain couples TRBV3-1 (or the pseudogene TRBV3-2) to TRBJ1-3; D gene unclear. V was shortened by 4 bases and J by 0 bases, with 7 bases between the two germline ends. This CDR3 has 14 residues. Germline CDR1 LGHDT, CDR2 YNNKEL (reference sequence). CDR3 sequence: CASSPRDSGNTIYF. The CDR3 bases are TGTGCCAGCAGCCCCCGAGACTCTGGAAACACCATATATTTT.

CDR3 DNA: TGTGCCAGCAGTCCGACAGGGACCCCGGAGACCCAGTACTTC. This translates into CASSPTGTPETQYF. The genes are TRBV27 and TRBJ2-5, with 7 bases identical to TRBD1. V trimming: 5 bases; J trimming: 5 bases; junction bases outside the gene matches: 8. From germline, CDR1 is MNHEY and CDR2 SMNVEV (reference sequence). The CDR3 loop spans 14 amino acids.

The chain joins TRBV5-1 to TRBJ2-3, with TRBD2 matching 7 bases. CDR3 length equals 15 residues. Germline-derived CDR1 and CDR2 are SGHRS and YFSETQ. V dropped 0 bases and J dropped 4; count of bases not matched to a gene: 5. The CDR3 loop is CASSLGAGEADTQYF. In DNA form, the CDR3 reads TGCGCCAGCAGCTTGGGGGCGGGAGAAGCAGATACGCAGTATTTT.

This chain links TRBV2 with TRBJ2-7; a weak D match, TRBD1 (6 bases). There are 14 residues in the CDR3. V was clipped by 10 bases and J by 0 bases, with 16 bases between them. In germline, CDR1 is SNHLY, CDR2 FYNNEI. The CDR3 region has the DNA TGTGCCACTCAACCCAGGGGACCCTCCTACGAGCAGTACTTC. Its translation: CATQPRGPSYEQYF. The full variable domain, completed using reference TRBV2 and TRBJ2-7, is EPEVTQTPSHQVTQMGQEVILRCVPISNHLYFYWYRQILGQKVEFLVSFYNNEISEKSEIFDDQFSVERPDGSNFTLKIRSTKLEDSAMYFCATQPRGPSYEQYFGPGTRLTVT.

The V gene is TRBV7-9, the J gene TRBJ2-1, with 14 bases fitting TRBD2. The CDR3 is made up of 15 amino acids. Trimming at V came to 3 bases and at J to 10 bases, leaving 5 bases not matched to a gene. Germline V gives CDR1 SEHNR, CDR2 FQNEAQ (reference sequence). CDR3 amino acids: CASSFSRLAGGEQFF. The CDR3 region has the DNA TGTGCCAGCAGCTTTTCAAGACTAGCGGGGGGGGAGCAGTTCTTC.

CDR3 sequence: CATSMGQGFEQYF. The CDR3 coding sequence is TGTGCCACCAGCATGGGACAGGGATTTGAGCAGTACTTC. This sequence joins TRBV15 and TRBJ2-7, with 9 bases matching TRBD1. CDR3 length equals 13 residues. Germline CDR1 LNHNV, CDR2 YYDKDF (reference sequence). V was pared by 4 bases and J by 7 bases, with 5 bases of the junction left unmatched.

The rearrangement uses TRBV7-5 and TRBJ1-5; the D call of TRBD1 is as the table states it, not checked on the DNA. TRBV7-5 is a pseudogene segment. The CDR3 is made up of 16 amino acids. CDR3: CARSADRDRSNQPQHF. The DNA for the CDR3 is TGTGCCAGAAGCGCCGACAGGGACAGGAGCAATCAGCCCCAGCATTTT.

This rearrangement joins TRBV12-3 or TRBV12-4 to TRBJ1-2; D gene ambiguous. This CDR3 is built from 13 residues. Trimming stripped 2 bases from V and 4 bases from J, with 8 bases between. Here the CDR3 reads CASSLLSGYGYTF. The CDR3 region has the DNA TGTGCCAGCAGTTTACTATCGGGCTATGGCTACACCTTC.

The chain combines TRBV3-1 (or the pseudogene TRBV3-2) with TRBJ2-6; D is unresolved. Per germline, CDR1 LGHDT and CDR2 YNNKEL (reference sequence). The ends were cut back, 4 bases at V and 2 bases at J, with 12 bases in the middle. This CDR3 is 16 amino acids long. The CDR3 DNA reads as TGTGCCAGCAGCCTCCGAGTCGTCCCTGGGGCCAACGTCCTGACTTTC. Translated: CASSLRVVPGANVLTF.

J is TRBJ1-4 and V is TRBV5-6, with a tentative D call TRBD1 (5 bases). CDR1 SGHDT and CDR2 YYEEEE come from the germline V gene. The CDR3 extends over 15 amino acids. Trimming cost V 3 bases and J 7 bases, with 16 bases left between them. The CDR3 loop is CASSSGGGSGEKLFF. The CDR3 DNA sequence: TGTGCCAGCAGCTCTGGCGGGGGAAGTGGTGAAAAACTGTTTTTT.

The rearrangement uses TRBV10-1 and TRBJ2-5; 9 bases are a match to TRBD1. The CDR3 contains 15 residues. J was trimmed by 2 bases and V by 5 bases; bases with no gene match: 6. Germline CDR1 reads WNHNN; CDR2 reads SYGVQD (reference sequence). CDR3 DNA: TGCGCCAGCAGTAAGGGACAGGGTGGGCAAGAGACCCAGTACTTC. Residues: CASSKGQGGQETQYF.

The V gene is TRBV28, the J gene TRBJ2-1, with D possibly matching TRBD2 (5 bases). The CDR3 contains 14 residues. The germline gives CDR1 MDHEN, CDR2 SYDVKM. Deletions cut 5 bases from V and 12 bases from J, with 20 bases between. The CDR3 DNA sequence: TGTGCCAGCAGTCCCCCTCGGGATCTTGGAGGGCAGTTCTTC. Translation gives CASSPPRDLGGQFF.

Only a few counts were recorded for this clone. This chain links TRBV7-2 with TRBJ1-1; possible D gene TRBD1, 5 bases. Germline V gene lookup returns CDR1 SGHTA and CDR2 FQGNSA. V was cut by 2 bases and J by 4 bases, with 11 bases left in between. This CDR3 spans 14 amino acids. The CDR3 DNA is TGTGCCAGCAGCTTAACGGGGGTATTCACTGAAGCTTTCTTT. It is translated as CASSLTGVFTEAFF.

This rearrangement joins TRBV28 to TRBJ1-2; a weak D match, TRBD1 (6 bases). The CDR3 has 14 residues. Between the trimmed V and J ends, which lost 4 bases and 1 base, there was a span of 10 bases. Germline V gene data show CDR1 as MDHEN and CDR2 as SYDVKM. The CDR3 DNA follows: TGTGCCAGCAGTTCAACCAGGGGTAACTATGGCTACACCTTC. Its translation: CASSSTRGNYGYTF.

This chain's CDR3 is CASSYVWGAGTEAFF. The CDR3 nucleotides are TGTGCCAGCAGTTACGTGTGGGGAGCTGGGACTGAAGCTTTCTTT. The chain has TRBV6-5 and TRBJ1-1, with D uncertain. The CDR3 spans 15 residues. Germline CDR1 and CDR2: MNHEY and SVGAGI. Trimming cost V 2 bases and J 5 bases, with 15 bases left between them.

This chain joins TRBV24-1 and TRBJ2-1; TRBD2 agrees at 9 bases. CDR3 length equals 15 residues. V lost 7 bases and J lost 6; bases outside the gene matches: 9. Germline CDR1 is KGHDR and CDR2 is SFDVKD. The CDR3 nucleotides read TGTGCCACCAGCTCGGCGGGGGGGACCCGCAATGAGCAGTTCTTC. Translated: CATSSAGGTRNEQFF.

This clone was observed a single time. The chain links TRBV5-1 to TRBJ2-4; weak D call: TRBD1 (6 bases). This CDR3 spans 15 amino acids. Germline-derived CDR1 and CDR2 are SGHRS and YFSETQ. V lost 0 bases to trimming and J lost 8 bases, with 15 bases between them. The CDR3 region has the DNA TGCGCCAGCAGCTTGGGCTTGGGGGCGCAGGACATTCAGTACTTC. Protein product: CASSLGLGAQDIQYF.

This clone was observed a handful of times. Here the CDR3 reads CAGGRSLNTEAFF. CDR3 bases: TGTGCCGGAGGGCGTTCACTGAACACTGAAGCTTTCTTT. The chain employs TRBV10-3 and TRBJ1-1, with D hard to call. The V gene's germline CDR1 is ENHRY and CDR2 SYGVKD. This CDR3 is built from 13 residues. The V and J ends lost 11 bases and 0 bases respectively, with 13 bases between them.

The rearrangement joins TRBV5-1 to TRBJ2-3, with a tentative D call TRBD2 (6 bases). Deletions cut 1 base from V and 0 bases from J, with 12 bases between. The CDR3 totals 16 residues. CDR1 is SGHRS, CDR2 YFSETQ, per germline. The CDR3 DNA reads TGCGCCAGCAGCTTGCTGCCGGGGGTTAGCACAGATACGCAGTATTTT. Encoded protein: CASSLLPGVSTDTQYF.

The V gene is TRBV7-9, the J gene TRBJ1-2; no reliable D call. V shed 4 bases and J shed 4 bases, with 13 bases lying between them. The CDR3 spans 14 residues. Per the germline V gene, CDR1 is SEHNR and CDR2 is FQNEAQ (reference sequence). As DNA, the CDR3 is TGTGCCAGCAGCTCCGGTCCCGGGATCTATGGCTACACCTTC. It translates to CASSSGPGIYGYTF.

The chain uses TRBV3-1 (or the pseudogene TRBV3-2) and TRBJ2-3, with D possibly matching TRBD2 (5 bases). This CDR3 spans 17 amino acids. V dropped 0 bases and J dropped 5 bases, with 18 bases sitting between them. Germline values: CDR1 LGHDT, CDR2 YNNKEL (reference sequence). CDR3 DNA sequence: TGTGCCAGCAGCCAAGACCTCCTAGGTCGGGGTTTAGATACGCAGTATTTT. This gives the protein CASSQDLLGRGLDTQYF.

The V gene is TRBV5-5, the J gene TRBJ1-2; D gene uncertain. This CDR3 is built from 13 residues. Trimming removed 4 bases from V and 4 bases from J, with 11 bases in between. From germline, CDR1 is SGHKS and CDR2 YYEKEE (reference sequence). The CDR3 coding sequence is TGTGCCAGCAGCCCCGACACGGCCTATGGCTACACCTTC. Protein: CASSPDTAYGYTF.